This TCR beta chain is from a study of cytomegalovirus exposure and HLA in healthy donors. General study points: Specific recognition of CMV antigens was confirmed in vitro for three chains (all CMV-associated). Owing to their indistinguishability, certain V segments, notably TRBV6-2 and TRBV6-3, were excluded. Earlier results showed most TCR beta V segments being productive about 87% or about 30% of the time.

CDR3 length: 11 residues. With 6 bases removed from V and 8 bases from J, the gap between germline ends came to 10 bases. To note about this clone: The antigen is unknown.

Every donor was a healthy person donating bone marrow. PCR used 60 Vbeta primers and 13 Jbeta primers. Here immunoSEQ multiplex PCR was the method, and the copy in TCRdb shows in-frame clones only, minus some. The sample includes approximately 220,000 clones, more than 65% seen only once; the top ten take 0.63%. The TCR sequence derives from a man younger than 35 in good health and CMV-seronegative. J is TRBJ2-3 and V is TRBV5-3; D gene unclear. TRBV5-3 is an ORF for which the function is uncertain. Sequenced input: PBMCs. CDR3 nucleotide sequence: TGTGCCAGAAACTCCCGTCCTACGCAGTATTTT. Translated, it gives CARNSRPTQYF.